The 5 T cell receptor beta chains listed next were all sequenced from one sample in a study of shared clonotypes between healthy human individuals (dated by TCRdb to 2019 to 2021). Library generation was performed with the immunoSEQ multiplex PCR assay. Sourced from immuneACCESS, this table was stored by TCRdb with only in-frame sequences that have V and J called. A share of the clones is absent; for the studies checked, an unresolved V gene accounts for under half, and the remainder has no known explanation. This sample gives millions of clones in total; about 95% of them show up just once. The ten largest account for 0.1% to 0.15% of the sample. Sequencing was performed on naive CD4+ T cells sorted from blood. The sample's cell subset or site, from its label and the paper: CD45RA+ positively selected. These receptor sequences come from a man younger than 35 in good health.

Note on this clone: A junction boundary mismatches the germline segment, possibly from a read error. The V gene is TRBV7-7, the J gene TRBJ2-5; TRBD2 matches 7 bases. In germline, CDR1 is SSHAT, CDR2 FNYEAQ (reference sequence). CDR3 size: 15 residues. The CDR3 nucleotides read TGTGCTAGCAGCCAGAATCCGGCGGGAGAAGAGACCCAGTACTTC. Its protein product is CASSQNPAGEETQYF.

About this clone: Additional DNA sequences in this sample encode the identical CDR3. This chain joins TRBV6-5 and TRBJ1-5, with a possible D match to TRBD1 (6 bases). V was cut by 4 bases and J by 4 bases, with 11 bases left in between. Germline-derived CDR1 and CDR2 are MNHEY and SVGAGI. CDR3 size: 14 residues. CDR3 amino acids: CASSWGQGNQPQHF. The CDR3 DNA reads TGTGCCAGCAGTTGGGGCCAGGGGAATCAGCCCCAGCATTTT.

The chain recombines TRBV10-3 with TRBJ1-2, with 10 bases lining up with TRBD1. From germline, CDR1 is ENHRY and CDR2 SYGVKD. V lost 7 bases, J lost 5 bases, and 10 bases stayed unmatched. The CDR3 totals 15 residues. The CDR3 spells CAITGTGQGVYGYTF. CDR3 coding DNA: TGTGCCATCACTGGAACCGGACAGGGGGTTTATGGCTACACCTTC.

The rearrangement joins TRBV27 to TRBJ2-2, with D perhaps TRBD1 (5 bases). The CDR3 consists of 15 residues. CDR1 is MNHEY, CDR2 SMNVEV, per germline (reference sequence). V lost 1 base and J 7 bases, leaving 13 bases between the germline ends. The CDR3 loop reads CASSLYRTIGGELFF. The CDR3 coding sequence is TGTGCCAGCAGTTTATACAGGACCATAGGCGGGGAGCTGTTTTTT.

The rearrangement uses TRBV7-9 and TRBJ2-3; maybe TRBD1 (5 bases). V gave up 5 bases and J gave up 2 bases, with 14 bases separating them. Germline lookup yields CDR1 SEHNR and CDR2 FQNEAQ (reference sequence). The CDR3 length is 15 residues. CDR3 loop: CASSIGDSYTDTQYF. The DNA for the CDR3 is TGTGCCAGCAGCATAGGGGATTCCTACACAGATACGCAGTATTTT.